This TCR beta chain was sequenced in a study of blood T cell repertoires in COVID-19. Across the study: Sample material is recorded as cDNA or gDNA derived from T cells, B-cell-depleted T cells, or PBMCs.

In the authors' methods: Amplification of reference gene primers provided the estimated nucleated cell counts. The protocol was immunoSEQ multiplex PCR, while the TCRdb copy is restricted to in-frame clones and leaves out a portion. The V and J calls and clone size were taken over from that table, and D and trimming were inferred from the DNA. The sample lists about 220,000 clones, around 84% occurring once. The CDR3 runs to 14 residues. V shed 6 bases, J shed 6 bases, and the junction held 9 bases outside the gene matches. Germline V gene data show CDR1 as SGHRS and CDR2 as YFSETQ. The sequenced material came from peripheral blood. This chain uses TRBV5-1 with TRBJ2-3, with TRBD2 matching 8 bases. The source is a woman aged 60-75 years who had recovered from COVID-19. CDR3 region: CASTNGLAEDTQYF. The CDR3 DNA reads as TGCGCCAGCACCAACGGACTAGCAGAGGATACGCAGTATTTT. Drawing the rest from reference TRBV5-1 and TRBJ2-3, the complete variable domain is KAGVTQTPRYLIKTRGQQVTLSCSPISGHRSVSWYQQTPGQGLQFLFEYFSETQRNKGNFPGRFSGRQFSNSRSEMNVSTLELGDSALYLCASTNGLAEDTQYFGPGTRLTVL.